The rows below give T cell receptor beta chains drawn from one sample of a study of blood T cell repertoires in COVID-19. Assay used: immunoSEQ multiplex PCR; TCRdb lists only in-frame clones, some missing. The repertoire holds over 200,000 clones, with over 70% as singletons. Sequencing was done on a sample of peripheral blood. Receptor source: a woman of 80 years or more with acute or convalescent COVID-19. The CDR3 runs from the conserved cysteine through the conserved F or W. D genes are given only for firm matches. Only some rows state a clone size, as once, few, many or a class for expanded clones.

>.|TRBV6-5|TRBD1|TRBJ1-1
CASSRTGQLNTEAFF
TGTGCCAGCAGTAGGACGGGACAGCTGAACACTGAAGCTTTCTTT
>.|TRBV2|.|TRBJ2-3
CASSRVRTDTQYF
TGTGCCAGCAGTAGAGTCCGCACAGATACGCAGTATTTT
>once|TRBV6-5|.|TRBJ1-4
CASRYSGLIVFF
TGTGCCAGCAGATACTCGGGACTTATAGTTTTTTTT
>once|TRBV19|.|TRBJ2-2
CASSLTVNTGELFF
TGTGCCAGTAGTTTAACAGTGAACACCGGGGAGCTGTTTTTT
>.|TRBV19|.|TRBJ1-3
CASRPDRGPGNTIYF
TGTGCCAGTAGGCCCGATAGGGGCCCTGGAAACACCATATATTTT
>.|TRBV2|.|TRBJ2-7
CASSDRDVYEQYF
TGTGCCAGCAGTGACAGGGATGTTTACGAGCAGTACTTC
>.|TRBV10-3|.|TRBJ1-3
CAIRASGAASGNTIYF
TGTGCCATCAGGGCCTCAGGGGCCGCCTCTGGAAACACCATATATTTT
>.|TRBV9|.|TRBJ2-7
CASSVDRGYEQYF
TGTGCCAGCAGCGTAGATCGAGGTTACGAGCAGTACTTC
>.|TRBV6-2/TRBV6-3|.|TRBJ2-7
CASSYSPEGSYEQYF
TGTGCCAGCAGTTACTCCCCGGAGGGATCATACGAGCAGTACTTC
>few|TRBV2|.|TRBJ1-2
CASSLRGEDYGYTF
TGTGCCAGCAGTCTCAGGGGAGAAGACTATGGCTACACCTTC
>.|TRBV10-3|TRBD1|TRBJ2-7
CAISVKNRGSISYEQYF
TGTGCCATCAGCGTAAAGAACAGGGGGTCCATCTCCTACGAGCAGTACTTC
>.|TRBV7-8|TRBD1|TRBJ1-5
CASSLGQGRNQPQHF
TGTGCCAGCAGTCTAGGACAGGGAAGGAATCAGCCCCAGCATTTT
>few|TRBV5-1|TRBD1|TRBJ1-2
CASRSTPPGQGDYGYTF
TGCGCCAGCAGATCCACGCCCCCGGGACAGGGAGACTATGGCTACACCTTC
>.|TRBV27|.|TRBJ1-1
CASSPPGRTEAFF
TGTGCCAGCAGTCCCCCAGGGAGGACTGAAGCTTTCTTT
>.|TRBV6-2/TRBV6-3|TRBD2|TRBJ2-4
CASSRLAALAKNIQYF
TGTGCCAGCAGTAGACTAGCGGCACTAGCCAAAAACATTCAGTACTTC
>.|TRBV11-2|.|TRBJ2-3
CASSFGGTYTDTQYF
TGTGCCAGCAGCTTTGGCGGGACCTACACAGATACGCAGTATTTT
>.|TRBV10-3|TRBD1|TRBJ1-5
CATAPDRGVGQPQHF
TGTGCCACCGCCCCAGACAGGGGGGTCGGTCAGCCCCAGCATTTT
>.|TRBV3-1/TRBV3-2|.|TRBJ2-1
CASSQQSVSYNEQFF
TGTGCCAGCAGCCAACAGTCAGTCTCCTACAATGAGCAGTTCTTC
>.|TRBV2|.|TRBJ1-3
CASSVGAGPNSGNTIYF
TGTGCCAGCAGTGTTGGCGCAGGGCCGAACTCTGGAAACACCATATATTTT
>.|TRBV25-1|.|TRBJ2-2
CASSEFRWNTGELFF
TGTGCCAGCAGTGAATTTCGGTGGAACACCGGGGAGCTGTTTTTT
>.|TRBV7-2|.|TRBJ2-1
CASSLWGQAYNEQFF
TGTGCCAGCAGCTTATGGGGGCAGGCCTACAATGAGCAGTTCTTC
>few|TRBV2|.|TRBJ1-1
CASRTGRNTEAFF
TGTGCCAGCAGAACAGGGAGGAACACTGAAGCTTTCTTT
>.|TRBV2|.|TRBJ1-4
CASNQGDEKLFF
TGTGCCAGCAACCAAGGAGATGAAAAACTGTTTTTT
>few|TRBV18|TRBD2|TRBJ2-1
CASSPTSERTSAFF
TGTGCCAGCTCACCCACTAGCGAGAGGACGTCCGCCTTCTTC
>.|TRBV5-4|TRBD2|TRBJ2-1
CASSWGTSGPYNEQFF
TGTGCCAGCAGCTGGGGGACTAGCGGGCCGTACAATGAGCAGTTCTTC
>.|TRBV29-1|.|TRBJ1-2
CSVTGMNGYTF
TGCAGCGTTACAGGGATGAACGGCTACACCTTC
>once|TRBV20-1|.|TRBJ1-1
CSASPRNTEAFF
TGCAGTGCTAGTCCCCGGAACACTGAAGCTTTCTTT
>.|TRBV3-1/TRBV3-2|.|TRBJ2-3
CASSDNLSGRGDTQYF
TGTGCCAGCAGCGACAACCTTTCCGGGAGAGGGGATACGCAGTATTTT
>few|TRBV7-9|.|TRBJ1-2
CASSRGIYGYTF
TGTGCCAGCAGTAGAGGGATTTACGGCTACACCTTC
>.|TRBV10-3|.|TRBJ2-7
CAISDWTQGSYEQYF
TGTGCCATCAGTGATTGGACCCAGGGCTCCTACGAGCAGTACTTC
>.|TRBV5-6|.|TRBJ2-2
CASSLSTGELFF
TGTGCCAGCAGCTTGTCAACCGGGGAGCTGTTTTTT
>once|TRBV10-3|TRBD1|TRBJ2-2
CAITRTGVHGELFF
TGTGCCATCACCCGGACAGGGGTTCACGGGGAGCTGTTTTTT
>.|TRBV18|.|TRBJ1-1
CASSQDLNTEAFF
TGTGCCAGCTCTCAGGATTTGAACACTGAAGCTTTCTTT
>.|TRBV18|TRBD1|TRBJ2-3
CASSPSTGGDTQYF
TGTGCCAGCTCACCATCGACAGGGGGGGATACGCAGTATTTT
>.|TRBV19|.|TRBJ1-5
CASSPRGGRGSNQPQHF
TGTGCCAGTAGTCCACGGGGAGGGAGGGGTAGCAATCAGCCCCAGCATTTT
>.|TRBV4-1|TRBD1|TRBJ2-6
CASSRGTGNTGANVLTF
TGCGCCAGCAGCCGGGGGACAGGAAACACTGGGGCCAACGTCCTGACTTTC
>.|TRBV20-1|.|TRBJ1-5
CSASLQNQPQHF
TGCAGTGCTAGTTTGCAGAATCAGCCCCAGCATTTT
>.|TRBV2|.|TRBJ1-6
CASASQGLRNSPLHF
TGTGCCAGCGCATCCCAGGGTCTTCGGAATTCACCCCTCCACTTT
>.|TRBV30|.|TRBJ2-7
CAWRQWGPEREQYF
TGTGCCTGGCGACAATGGGGCCCTGAACGGGAGCAGTACTTC
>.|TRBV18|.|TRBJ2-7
CASSLQGPSYEQYF
TGTGCCAGCTCATTGCAGGGGCCCTCCTACGAGCAGTACTTC
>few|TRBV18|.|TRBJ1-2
CASSPRALTYGYTF
TGTGCCAGCTCACCACGGGCACTCACCTATGGCTACACCTTC
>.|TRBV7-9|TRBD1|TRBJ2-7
CASSLTLRQGGEQYF
TGTGCCAGCAGCTTAACTTTGAGACAGGGTGGCGAGCAGTACTTC
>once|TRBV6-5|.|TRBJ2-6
CASSYLSGANVLTF
TGTGCCAGCAGTTACCTGTCTGGGGCCAACGTCCTGACTTTC
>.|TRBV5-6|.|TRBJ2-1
CASSSSTSTDEQFF
TGTGCCAGCAGCTCTTCAACTAGTACCGATGAGCAGTTCTTC
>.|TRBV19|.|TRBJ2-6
CASSIDRVDSGANVLTF
TGTGCCAGTAGTATAGATCGCGTAGACTCTGGGGCCAACGTCCTGACTTTC
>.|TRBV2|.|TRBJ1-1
CASSVLRTEAFF
TGTGCCAGCAGTGTCTTGAGGACTGAAGCTTTCTTT